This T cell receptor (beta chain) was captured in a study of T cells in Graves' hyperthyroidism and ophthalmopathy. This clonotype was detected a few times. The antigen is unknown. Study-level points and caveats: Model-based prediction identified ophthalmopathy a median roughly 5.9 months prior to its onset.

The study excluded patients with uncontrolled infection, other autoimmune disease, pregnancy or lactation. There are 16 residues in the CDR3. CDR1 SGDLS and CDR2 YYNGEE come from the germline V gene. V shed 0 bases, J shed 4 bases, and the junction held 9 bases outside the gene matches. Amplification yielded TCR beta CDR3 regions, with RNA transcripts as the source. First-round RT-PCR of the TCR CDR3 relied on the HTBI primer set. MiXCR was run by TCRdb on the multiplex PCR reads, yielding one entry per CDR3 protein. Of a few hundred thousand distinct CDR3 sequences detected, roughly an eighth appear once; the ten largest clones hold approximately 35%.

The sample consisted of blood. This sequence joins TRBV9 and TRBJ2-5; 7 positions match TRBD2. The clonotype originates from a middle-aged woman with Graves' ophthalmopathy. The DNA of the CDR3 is TGTGCCAGCAGCGTAGACGGAGCGGGATGGGCAGAGACCCAGTACTTC. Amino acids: CASSVDGAGWAETQYF.